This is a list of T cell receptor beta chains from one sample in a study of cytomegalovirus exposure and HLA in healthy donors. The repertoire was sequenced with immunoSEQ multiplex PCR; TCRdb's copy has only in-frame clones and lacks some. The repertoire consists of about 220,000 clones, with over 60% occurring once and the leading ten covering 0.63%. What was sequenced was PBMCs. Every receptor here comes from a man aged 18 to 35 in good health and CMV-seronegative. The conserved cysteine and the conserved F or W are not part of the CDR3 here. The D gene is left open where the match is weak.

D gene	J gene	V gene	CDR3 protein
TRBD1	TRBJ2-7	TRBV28	ASRMDRDSYEQY
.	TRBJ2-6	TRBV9	ASSPRGLRAGANVLT
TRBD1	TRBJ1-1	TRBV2	ASGPGQGRAF
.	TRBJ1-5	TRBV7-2	ASSLYPGPNQPQH
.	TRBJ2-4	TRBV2	ASSASPGSAMNIQY
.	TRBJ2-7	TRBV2	ASTLDSYLYEQY
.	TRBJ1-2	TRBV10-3	AISDQGDYGYT
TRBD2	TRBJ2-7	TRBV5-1	ASSFREGPYEQY
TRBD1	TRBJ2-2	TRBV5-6	ASLRGKGYTGELF
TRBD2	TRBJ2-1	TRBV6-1	ASSPGTSGRHEQF
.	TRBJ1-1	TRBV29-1	SVGRGGSSTEAF
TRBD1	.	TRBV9	ASSPSGTGTYEQY
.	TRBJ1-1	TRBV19	ASRWGRGRTEAF
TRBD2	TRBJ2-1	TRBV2	ASSGVAGGDNEQF